This entry is about one T cell receptor beta chain. The sample originates from a study of T-cell reconstitution after alpha-beta-depleted transplantation in children. Trimming took 5 bases from V and 6 from J; bases not matched to a gene: 12. CDR3 length: 17 residues. Germline V lookup: CDR1 MNHEY, CDR2 SMNVEV (reference sequence). A TCRbeta library incorporating unique molecular identifiers was prepared. TCRdb ran MiXCR on the PCR reads and lists one entry per CDR3 protein. The sample includes some 500,000 distinct CDR3 sequences, approximately 20% of them seen just once. The material was PBMCs from the stem cell graft donor, obtained from the stem cell graft. This chain connects TRBV27 to TRBJ2-1, with 11 bases identical to TRBD2. The TCR sequence derives from a human donor who donated a stem cell graft to a child with acute lymphoblastic leukemia. CDR3 loop: CASSLGTSGLLANEQFF. In nucleotides, the CDR3 is TGTGCCAGCAGTCTTGGGACTAGCGGACTATTGGCCAATGAGCAGTTCTTC.